The 25 T cell receptor beta chains given below trace back to one sample, sequenced in a study of blood T cell repertoires in COVID-19. The repertoire was sequenced with immunoSEQ multiplex PCR; TCRdb's copy has only in-frame clones and lacks some. In the table there are about 88,000 clones, about 70% of which are singletons. Input material: peripheral blood. The receptors stem from a woman aged 55 to 70 in a cohort sampled during active or convalescent COVID-19.

The chain carries TRBV5-1 and TRBJ2-5; D not certain. In germline, CDR1 is SGHRS, CDR2 YFSETQ. The CDR3 length is 15 residues. The germline V and J ends were trimmed by 1 base and 2 bases, with 12 bases remaining between them. The CDR3 here is CASSLTGPAQETQYF. CDR3 DNA sequence: TGCGCCAGCAGCTTGACTGGGCCAGCTCAAGAGACCCAGTACTTC.

The V gene is TRBV7-6, the J gene TRBJ2-3, with 7 bases lining up with TRBD1. With V trimmed by 5 bases and J by 0 bases, 2 bases remained unmatched. Per germline, CDR1 SGHVS and CDR2 FNYEAQ. The CDR3 covers 14 residues. CDR3 coding DNA: TGTGCCAGCAGCATGGACAGGAGCACAGATACGCAGTATTTT. This translates into CASSMDRSTDTQYF.

The chain is built from TRBV9 and TRBJ1-1; D perhaps matches TRBD1 (6 bases). Germline loops: CDR1 SGDLS, CDR2 YYNGEE. The CDR3 covers 14 residues. Trimming cost V 4 bases and J 11 bases, with 21 bases left between them. CDR3 nucleotide sequence: TGTGCCAGCAGCCCCAGGACAGTCCCCTCGTTGGCTTTCTTT. Residues: CASSPRTVPSLAFF.

This clone was counted at least ten times. The rearrangement links TRBV6-5 to TRBJ2-2, with D possibly TRBD2 on 6 matching bases. Germline-derived CDR1 and CDR2 are MNHEY and SVGAGI. This CDR3 region has 15 residues. The ends were cut back, 6 bases at V and 5 bases at J, with 16 bases in the middle. CDR3 nucleotide sequence: TGTGCCAGCAGCCCGGGACTCCTTAAAACCGGGGAGCTGTTTTTT. The encoded protein is CASSPGLLKTGELFF.

J is TRBJ2-3 and V is TRBV6-2 or TRBV6-3; TRBD2 agrees at 12 bases. The J segment lost 4 bases and the V segment lost 4 bases, leaving 6 bases of the junction unmatched. This CDR3 spans 16 amino acids. CDR1 and CDR2 from the germline V gene are MNHEY and SVGEGT. CDR3 sequence (DNA): TGTGCCAGCAGTTTTGGTCTAGCGGGGGGGCCAGATACGCAGTATTTT. Amino acids: CASSFGLAGGPDTQYF.

The sample holds a few counts of this clone. CDR3 region: CASSYPGTGGTEAFF. CDR3 bases: TGTGCCAGCAGTTACCCCGGGACAGGGGGCACTGAAGCTTTCTTT. The chain has TRBV6-2 or TRBV6-3 and TRBJ1-1, with 11 bases lining up with TRBD1. Losses at the gene ends were 2 bases for V and 4 bases for J; bases not matched to a gene: 3. CDR1 is MNHEY and CDR2 is SVGEGT in the germline V gene. The CDR3 extends over 15 amino acids.

This clone was detected only a few times. The CDR3 loop is CASLRRPSGEEQFF. DNA for the CDR3: TGTGCCAGCTTACGCCGGCCCAGCGGGGAAGAGCAGTTCTTC. The gene calls are TRBV6-6 and TRBJ2-1; 7 bases are a match to TRBD2. This CDR3 has 14 amino acids. Looked up from germline, CDR1 is MNHNY and CDR2 is SVGAGI (reference sequence). With 8 bases clipped from V and 10 bases from J, the junction kept 14 bases outside the gene matches.

The V and J genes are TRBV6-4 and TRBJ2-5; 7 bases map to TRBD2. Losses at the gene ends were 2 bases for V and 2 bases for J; bases not matched to a gene: 2. The germline V gene encodes CDR1 MRHNA and CDR2 SNTAGT. The CDR3 is 14 amino acids. CDR3 DNA: TGTGCCAGCAGTGACGGGCGGGGGCAAGAGACCCAGTACTTC. Translating gives CASSDGRGQETQYF.

The chain recombines TRBV7-9 with TRBJ1-2; the D gene is possibly TRBD1 (6 bases). The CDR3 is 14 residues long. Trimming stripped 5 bases from V and 5 bases from J, with 15 bases between. Looked up from germline, CDR1 is SEHNR and CDR2 is FQNEAQ (reference sequence). The CDR3 loop is CASSPRDTVYGYTF. CDR3 DNA sequence: TGTGCCAGCAGCCCCCGGGACACAGTGTATGGCTACACCTTC.

This clone has just a few counts. The rearrangement joins TRBV5-5 to TRBJ2-7; 8 bases line up with TRBD1. The V gene's germline CDR1 is SGHKS and CDR2 YYEKEE (reference sequence). The CDR3 runs to 15 residues. Trimming removed 1 base from V and 4 bases from J; junction bases left unmatched: 7. The CDR3 here is CASSLWLQGAYEQYF. The DNA for the CDR3 is TGTGCCAGCAGCTTGTGGTTGCAGGGGGCTTACGAGCAGTACTTC.

V is TRBV9 and J is TRBJ2-5; D is possibly TRBD1 (6 bases). From germline, CDR1 is SGDLS and CDR2 YYNGEE. The CDR3 is 13 amino acids. The germline V and J ends were trimmed by 4 bases and 5 bases, with 12 bases remaining between them. The CDR3 region is CASSYGQIETQYF. In nucleotides, the CDR3 is TGTGCCAGCAGCTACGGACAGATCGAGACCCAGTACTTC.

In nucleotides, the CDR3 is TGTGCCAGCAGCCACGGTTTAGGGGCTGGCACAGATACGCAGTATTTT. Protein sequence: CASSHGLGAGTDTQYF. The chain combines TRBV14 with TRBJ2-3; tentatively, D is TRBD1 (5 bases). Germline V CDR1 and CDR2: SGHDN, FVKESK. The CDR3 consists of 16 residues. Trimming removed 3 bases at V and 1 base at J, with 14 bases between.

The chain is built from TRBV15 and TRBJ1-4, with 7 bases identical to TRBD1. CDR1 and CDR2 (germline): LNHNV, YYDKDF (reference sequence). Trimming removed 0 bases from V and 10 bases from J; junction bases left unmatched: 8. This CDR3 has 15 amino acids. CDR3 sequence: CATSRDGQVVGKLFF. Written as DNA, the CDR3 is TGTGCCACCAGCAGAGACGGACAGGTGGTTGGAAAACTGTTTTTT.

The V gene is TRBV5-1, the J gene TRBJ2-2, with 8 bases fitting TRBD1. With V trimmed by 0 bases and J by 5 bases, 6 bases remained unmatched. CDR1 is SGHRS, CDR2 YFSETQ, per germline. The CDR3 has 16 residues. CDR3 DNA sequence: TGCGCCAGCAGCTTGGTCCTGACAGGGGCAACCGGGGAGCTGTTTTTT. As protein: CASSLVLTGATGELFF.

V is TRBV19 and J is TRBJ2-1; D is perhaps TRBD1 (5 bases). Trimming left V 7 bases short and J 6 bases short, with 22 bases between. The CDR3 loop spans 16 amino acids. CDR1 LNHDA and CDR2 SQIVND come from the germline V gene (reference sequence). CDR3 loop: CASKGAHKPLSNEQFF. CDR3 coding DNA: TGTGCCAGTAAAGGGGCCCACAAACCCCTCTCCAATGAGCAGTTCTTC.

The chain recombines TRBV28 with TRBJ1-2; D perhaps matches TRBD1 (5 bases). The germline gives CDR1 MDHEN, CDR2 SYDVKM. This CDR3 has 14 amino acids. V lost 7 bases and J 3 bases, leaving 15 bases between the germline ends. The CDR3 DNA reads TGTGCCAGCATCCCAGGGTCTTTCTACTATGGCTACACCTTC. Amino acid sequence: CASIPGSFYYGYTF.

The chain links TRBV9 to TRBJ1-1; TRBD1 agrees at 8 bases. The CDR3 is 13 residues long. Trimming took 3 bases from V and 5 from J; bases not matched to a gene: 3. The germline CDR1 and CDR2 sequences are SGDLS and YYNGEE. The CDR3 is CASSGYRGTEAFF. CDR3 DNA sequence: TGTGCCAGCAGCGGTTACAGGGGGACTGAAGCTTTCTTT.

V is TRBV6-5 and J is TRBJ1-2; 7 bases map to TRBD1. CDR1 is MNHEY, CDR2 SVGAGI, per germline. The CDR3 is 14 residues long. V lost 4 bases, J lost 4 bases, and 6 bases stayed unmatched. The CDR3 protein is CASSSTGVFYGYTF. In DNA, the CDR3 is TGTGCCAGCAGTTCTACAGGGGTGTTCTATGGCTACACCTTC.

This rearrangement joins TRBV2 to TRBJ1-4; 11 bases are a match to TRBD1. The J segment lost 9 bases and the V segment lost 7 bases, leaving 10 bases of the junction unmatched. The CDR3 consists of 15 residues. The V gene's germline CDR1 is SNHLY and CDR2 FYNNEI. For the CDR3, the DNA is TGTGCCAGCACCGAAATGGGACAGGGGGGCCAAAAACTGTTTTTT. Translating gives CASTEMGQGGQKLFF.

The V and J genes are TRBV19 and TRBJ1-2; 10 nucleotides agree with TRBD1. V was clipped by 5 bases and J by 6 bases; unmatched bases: 3. The V gene's germline CDR1 is LNHDA and CDR2 SQIVND (reference sequence). The CDR3 loop spans 13 amino acids. Here the CDR3 DNA reads TGTGCCAGTAGTGTGGGACAGGGGAATGGCTACACCTTC. This codes for CASSVGQGNGYTF.

The chain recombines TRBV6-2 or TRBV6-3 with TRBJ1-5; TRBD1 aligns across 9 bases. V shed 2 bases, J shed 4 bases, and the junction held 3 bases outside the gene matches. The CDR3 runs 15 residues. Germline assignment: CDR1 MNHEY and CDR2 SVGEGT. The CDR3 loop is CASSYRQGVNQPQHF. In DNA, the CDR3 is TGTGCCAGCAGTTACCGACAGGGGGTTAATCAGCCCCAGCATTTT.

The V and J genes are TRBV18 and TRBJ1-1, with 12 bases fitting TRBD1. This CDR3 is built from 16 residues. The J segment lost 1 base and the V segment lost 5 bases, leaving 5 bases of the junction unmatched. CDR1 is KGHSH, CDR2 LQKENI, per germline. This chain's CDR3 is CASSSPGQGANTEAFF. CDR3 coding DNA: TGTGCCAGCTCATCTCCGGGACAGGGGGCGAACACTGAAGCTTTCTTT.

This chain connects TRBV6-2 or TRBV6-3 to TRBJ2-5; D is ambiguous. This CDR3 region has 13 residues. CDR1 and CDR2 (germline): MNHEY, SVGEGT. V lost 3 bases, J lost 5 bases, and 10 bases lay in between. The DNA for the CDR3 is TGTGCCAGCAGTTATTTAAGTCGGGAGACCCAGTACTTC. Protein: CASSYLSRETQYF.

The chain has TRBV19 and TRBJ2-3; tentative D call: TRBD2 (6 bases). The CDR3 has 12 residues. The ends were cut back, 5 bases at V and 6 bases at J, with 9 bases in the middle. CDR1 and CDR2 (germline): LNHDA, SQIVND (reference sequence). CDR3 coding DNA: TGTGCCAGTAGTCCGGGGGTCGATACGCAGTATTTT. As protein: CASSPGVDTQYF.

This clone was counted many times. The rearrangement joins TRBV18 to TRBJ2-7; possibly TRBD1 for D (5 bases). Germline CDR1 reads KGHSH; CDR2 reads LQKENI. Trimming shortened V by 6 bases and J by 6 bases, and 9 bases separated the two germline ends. The CDR3 extends over 11 amino acids. This CDR3 is CASSQGSEQYF. The CDR3 DNA reads TGTGCCAGCTCCCAGGGTTCCGAGCAGTACTTC.